This T cell receptor (beta chain) is from a study of blood T cell repertoires in COVID-19. The CDR3 loop spans 13 amino acids. The V end was cut by 2 bases, the J end by 5 bases, with 10 bases between. CDR1 is GTSNPN, CDR2 SVGIG, per germline (reference sequence). In Cohort 3, a recovered donor had either two negative PCRs, clearance, or symptom resolution. Generated by immunoSEQ multiplex PCR, the TCRdb table keeps only in-frame clones and is missing some. The sample has 300,000 to 350,000 clones, 80% to 90% seen once. The sequence derives from a young man who had recovered from COVID-19. Sequenced input: PBMCs or T cells enriched from blood (not recorded which). The chain has TRBV30 and TRBJ1-5, with D tentatively TRBD1 (6 bases). DNA for the CDR3: TGTGCCTGGAGTAAACAGGGTGATCAGCCCCAGCATTTT. As protein: CAWSKQGDQPQHF.